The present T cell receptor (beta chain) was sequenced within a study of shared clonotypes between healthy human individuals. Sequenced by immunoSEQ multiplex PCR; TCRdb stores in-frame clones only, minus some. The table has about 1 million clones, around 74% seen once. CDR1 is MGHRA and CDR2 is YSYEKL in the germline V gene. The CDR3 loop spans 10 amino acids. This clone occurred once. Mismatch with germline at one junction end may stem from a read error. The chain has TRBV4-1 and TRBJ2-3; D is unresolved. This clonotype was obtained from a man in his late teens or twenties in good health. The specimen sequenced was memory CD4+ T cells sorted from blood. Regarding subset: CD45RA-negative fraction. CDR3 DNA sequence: TGTGCCATCCTAACAGATACGCAGTATTTT. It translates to CAILTDTQYF.